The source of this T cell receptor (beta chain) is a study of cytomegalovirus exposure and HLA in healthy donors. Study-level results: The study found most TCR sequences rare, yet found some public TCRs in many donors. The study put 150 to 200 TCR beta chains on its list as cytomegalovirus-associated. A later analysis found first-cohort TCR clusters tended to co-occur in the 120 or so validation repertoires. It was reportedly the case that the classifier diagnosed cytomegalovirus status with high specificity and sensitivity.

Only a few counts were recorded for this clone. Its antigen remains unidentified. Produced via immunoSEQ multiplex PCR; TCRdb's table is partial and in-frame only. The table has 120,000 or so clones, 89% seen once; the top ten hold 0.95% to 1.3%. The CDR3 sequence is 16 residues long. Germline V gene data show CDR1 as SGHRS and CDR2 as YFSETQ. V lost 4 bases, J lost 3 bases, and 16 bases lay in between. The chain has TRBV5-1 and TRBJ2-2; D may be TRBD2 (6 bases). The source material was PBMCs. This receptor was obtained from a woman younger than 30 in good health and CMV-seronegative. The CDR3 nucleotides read TGCGCCAGCAGCCAGGGACTCACCAGGGACACCGGGGAGCTGTTTTTT. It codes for CASSQGLTRDTGELFF.